The 16 T cell receptor beta chains presented below share a single source sample, sequenced in a study of naive and memory T cell subsets. Antigen specificity for these receptors is unknown. Findings and caveats of the study: Naive repertoires, especially CD8, held a few larger clonotypes, possibly memory cells re-expressing CD45RA.

An equimolar mix of two oligonucleotides served as the beta constant-region primer for TRBC1 and TRBC2. Ligated cDNA was amplified by four rounds of PCR with nested alpha and beta constant-region primers and SP2. TCRdb called the UMI-ligation and nested PCR reads again in MiXCR, with one record for every CDR3 protein. The profile shows approximately 100,000 distinct CDR3 sequences, about 15% of them singletons. Sequenced: naive CD8+ T cells from blood. These receptors all stem from a human donor in good health.

This clonotype has just a few counts. The chain links TRBV7-9 to TRBJ1-4; D is unresolved. The CDR3 loop spans 15 amino acids. CDR1 and CDR2 (germline): SEHNR, FQNEAQ (reference sequence). The V gene lost 1 base and the J gene lost 7 bases, with 13 bases spanning the gap. The DNA for the CDR3 is TGTGCCAGCAGCTTAGTAGGGTCCGCTGTTGAAAAACTGTTTTTT. This translates into CASSLVGSAVEKLFF.

CDR3 nucleotide sequence: TGTGCCAGCAGTGGAGGCTCGGAAACCCCCTACAATGAGCAGTTCTTC. Protein sequence: CASSGGSETPYNEQFF. J is TRBJ2-1 and V is TRBV9, with TRBD2 as a possible D gene (5 bases). Trimming left V 5 bases short and J 2 bases short, with 17 bases between. The CDR3 has 16 amino acids. Germline CDR1 is SGDLS and CDR2 is YYNGEE. Complete variable domain (other parts from reference TRBV9 and TRBJ2-1): DSGVTQTPKHLITATGQRVTLRCSPRSGDLSVYWYQQSLDQGLQFLIQYYNGEERAKGNILERFSAQQFPDLHSELNLSSLELGDSALYFCASSGGSETPYNEQFFGPGTRLTVL.

The chain recombines TRBV27 with TRBJ2-7, with D possibly called TRBD1 or TRBD2 (5 bases each). Germline-derived CDR1 and CDR2 are MNHEY and SMNVEV (reference sequence). With 1 base removed from V and 2 bases from J, the gap between germline ends came to 9 bases. This CDR3 has 14 amino acids. The CDR3 reads CASSLYQGPYEQYF. DNA of the CDR3: TGTGCCAGCAGTTTATATCAGGGACCCTACGAGCAGTACTTC.

This clonotype has a handful of counts. The V and J genes are TRBV24-1 and TRBJ2-1, with a possible D match to TRBD2 (6 bases). This CDR3 has 12 amino acids. Between the trimmed V and J ends, which lost 9 bases and 7 bases, there was a span of 12 bases. Germline values: CDR1 KGHDR, CDR2 SFDVKD. The CDR3 reads CATSTSHNEQFF. Here the CDR3 DNA reads TGTGCCACCTCGACTAGTCATAATGAGCAGTTCTTC.

This chain uses TRBV7-9 with TRBJ1-4; 8 positions match TRBD1. The CDR3 covers 17 residues. V trimming: 0 bases; J trimming: 1 base; junction bases outside the gene matches: 4. CDR1 and CDR2 from the germline V gene are SEHNR and FQNEAQ (reference sequence). CDR3 amino acids: CASSLAYGQGTNEKLFF. The DNA of the CDR3 is TGTGCCAGCAGCTTAGCCTATGGACAGGGAACTAATGAAAAACTGTTTTTT. Full variable domain (missing parts from reference TRBV7-9 and TRBJ1-4): DTGVSQNPRHKITKRGQNVTFRCDPISEHNRLYWYRQTLGQGPEFLTYFQNEAQLEKSRLLSDRFSAERPKGSFSTLEIQRTEQGDSAMYLCASSLAYGQGTNEKLFFGSGTQLSVL.

This clonotype was recorded a few times. The chain carries TRBV13 and TRBJ1-1; tentatively, D is TRBD1 (6 bases). The CDR3 length is 14 residues. V shed 1 base and J shed 2 bases, with 8 bases lying between them. CDR1 is PRHDT and CDR2 is FYEKMQ in the germline V gene (reference sequence). Here the CDR3 reads CASSLATGNTEAFF. In DNA, the CDR3 is TGTGCCAGCAGCTTAGCGACAGGAAACACTGAAGCTTTCTTT.

The V gene is TRBV6-2 or TRBV6-3, the J gene TRBJ1-2; D remains ambiguous. CDR1 and CDR2 from the germline V gene are MNHEY and SVGEGT. The CDR3 contains 17 residues. The V end lost 4 bases, the J end lost 0 bases, and 18 bases lay between the germline ends. The CDR3 is CASSSSLFGGANYGYTF. The CDR3, as DNA: TGTGCCAGCAGTTCATCACTCTTCGGCGGCGCTAACTATGGCTACACCTTC.

This clonotype has ten or more counts. The rearrangement links TRBV7-8 to TRBJ2-6; D unresolved. Trimming stripped 8 bases from V and 4 bases from J, with 15 bases between. The CDR3 sequence is 15 residues long. Germline values: CDR1 SGHVS, CDR2 FQNEAQ. Written as DNA, the CDR3 is TGTGCCAGCGCCGCCGTGGGTGGAGGGGCCAACGTCCTGACTTTC. Translation gives CASAAVGGGANVLTF.

A few counts support this clonotype. The chain joins TRBV5-6 to TRBJ2-7; D is undetermined. Germline lookup yields CDR1 SGHDT and CDR2 YYEEEE. The V end was cut by 4 bases, the J end by 1 base, with 9 bases between. The CDR3 length is 13 residues. Written as DNA, the CDR3 is TGTGCCAGCAGCGTGAGCCCGTCCTACGAGCAGTACTTC. Encoded protein: CASSVSPSYEQYF.

This clonotype showed up many times. The chain uses TRBV29-1 and TRBJ1-1; unclear D gene. Trimming cost V 7 bases and J 5 bases, with 8 bases left between them. This CDR3 comprises 10 residues. Germline lookup yields CDR1 SQVTM and CDR2 ANQGSEA. The CDR3 is CSAQGTEAFF. In DNA form, the CDR3 reads TGCAGCGCCCAAGGAACTGAAGCTTTCTTT.

This clonotype occurred many times. This chain uses TRBV12-3 or TRBV12-4 with TRBJ2-5; 8 bases match TRBD2. The CDR3 sequence is 13 residues long. The ends lost 5 bases at V and 1 base at J; junction bases unmatched: 0. CDR3 nucleotides: TGTGCCAGCAGTAGCGGGAGCCAAGAGACCCAGTACTTC. Its translation is CASSSGSQETQYF.

The chain recombines TRBV9 with TRBJ2-7, with TRBD2 identical over 10 bases. Per the germline V gene, CDR1 is SGDLS and CDR2 is YYNGEE. The CDR3 sequence is 15 residues long. V lost 0 bases and J lost 5; bases outside the gene matches: 5. CDR3 coding DNA: TGTGCCAGCAGCGTAGCTAGCGGGAGTTGGCACGAGCAGTACTTC. Translation: CASSVASGSWHEQYF.

This clonotype appeared many times. The chain joins TRBV20-1 to TRBJ1-3; maybe TRBD1 (6 bases). V dropped 5 bases and J dropped 7 bases, with 15 bases sitting between them. The germline V gene encodes CDR1 DFQATT and CDR2 SNEGSKA (reference sequence). The CDR3 spans 13 residues. This chain's CDR3 is CSALPQGRNTIYF. DNA for the CDR3: TGCAGTGCTCTACCACAGGGTCGGAACACCATATATTTT.

The chain is built from TRBV19 and TRBJ2-7; D gene ambiguous. Germline values: CDR1 LNHDA, CDR2 SQIVND (reference sequence). Trimming removed 6 bases at V and 3 bases at J, with 12 bases between. There are 13 residues in the CDR3. The DNA for the CDR3 is TGTGCCAGTAGACCCAGCGTGGACTACGAGCAGTACTTC. As protein: CASRPSVDYEQYF.

The chain links TRBV5-4 to TRBJ2-5; D is perhaps TRBD1 or TRBD2 (5 bases each). The germline CDR1 and CDR2 sequences are SGHNT and YYREEE (reference sequence). This CDR3 has 14 amino acids. Trimming left V 1 base short and J 2 bases short, with 9 bases between. The CDR3 spells CASSLTWGQETQYF. CDR3 DNA: TGTGCCAGCAGCTTGACCTGGGGGCAAGAGACCCAGTACTTC.

The chain recombines TRBV2 with TRBJ2-7; D is perhaps TRBD2 (5 bases). Trimming cost V 1 base and J 3 bases, with 13 bases left between them. There are 15 residues in the CDR3. Germline V lookup: CDR1 SNHLY, CDR2 FYNNEI. The CDR3 spells CASSEGGLGSYEQYF. Written as DNA, the CDR3 is TGTGCCAGCAGTGAAGGGGGATTGGGGAGCTACGAGCAGTACTTC.